These T cell receptor beta chains were read from a single sample in a study of CD8+CD57+ T cells in acquired aplastic anemia. TCRdb itself ran the reads through MiXCR, one entry per CDR3 protein. The data show 200,000 to 250,000 distinct CDR3 sequences, approximately 51% seen once. The sequencing sample was made of sorted CD4+, CD8+, or CD8+CD57+ T cells (not recorded which) from PBMCs. The receptor source for this set is a human donor with aplastic anemia. Both conserved end residues are trimmed from each CDR3. Clone size, where shown, is once, few, many, or a class for clones that have expanded.

CDR3: ASSFLGNTDTQY
J: TRBJ2-3
size: -
V: TRBV7-2
length: 12

CDR3: ASSSAEPQATYGYT
J: TRBJ1-2
size: -
V: TRBV18
length: 14

CDR3: ASSQVGLAAYNEQF
J: TRBJ2-1
size: many
V: TRBV3-1
length: 14

CDR3: ASSPRQGARTEAF
J: TRBJ1-1
size: many
V: TRBV14
length: 13

CDR3: ASHRLAGGGETQY
J: TRBJ2-5
size: many
V: TRBV6-5
length: 13

CDR3: ATSRPSGGARSYNEQF
J: TRBJ2-1
size: -
V: TRBV15
length: 16

CDR3: SASDRGAF
J: TRBJ1-1
size: many
V: TRBV20-1
length: 8

CDR3: ASTGWGDGEKLF
J: TRBJ1-4
size: -
V: TRBV25-1
length: 12

CDR3: ASSPRHSGTETQY
J: TRBJ2-5
size: few
V: TRBV7-2
length: 13

CDR3: ASSQGGNGAF
J: TRBJ1-1
size: once
V: TRBV4-1
length: 10

CDR3: ASSWDRATEAF
J: TRBJ1-1
size: -
V: TRBV12-3/TRBV12-4
length: 11

CDR3: SWTGGLQPQH
J: TRBJ1-5
size: once
V: TRBV20-1
length: 10

CDR3: ASSTSTGVYGYT
J: TRBJ1-2
size: many
V: TRBV11-2
length: 12

CDR3: ASSLTGRGGYT
J: TRBJ1-2
size: -
V: TRBV7-2
length: 11

CDR3: ASSRTNMNTEAF
J: TRBJ1-1
size: -
V: TRBV11-3
length: 12

CDR3: ASSGSTAYEQY
J: TRBJ2-7
size: -
V: TRBV2
length: 11

CDR3: AISESSTGGNGYT
J: TRBJ1-2
size: -
V: TRBV10-3
length: 13

CDR3: ASSVLGGGATYEQY
J: TRBJ2-7
size: -
V: TRBV9
length: 14

CDR3: SATTEPRHNSPLH
J: TRBJ1-6
size: many
V: TRBV20-1
length: 13

CDR3: ASSPDRGFEKLF
J: TRBJ1-4
size: -
V: TRBV18
length: 12

CDR3: ASSPTTWGQDTGELF
J: TRBJ2-2
size: -
V: TRBV5-1
length: 15

CDR3: ASSLVLLDTQY
J: TRBJ2-3
size: many
V: TRBV7-2
length: 11

CDR3: ASSPGSGANYGYT
J: TRBJ1-2
size: -
V: TRBV19
length: 13

CDR3: ASSEPGQGAF
J: TRBJ1-1
size: -
V: TRBV25-1
length: 10

CDR3: ASSESQIRTEAF
J: TRBJ1-1
size: many
V: TRBV10-1
length: 12

CDR3: ASTPGGGQNYGYT
J: TRBJ1-2
size: -
V: TRBV11-3
length: 13

CDR3: ASSAVGAGDYGYT
J: TRBJ1-2
size: many
V: TRBV2
length: 13

CDR3: ASSARGTSGGYNEQS
J: TRBJ2-1
size: -
V: TRBV2
length: 15

CDR3: ASRVAGGHEQF
J: TRBJ2-1
size: -
V: TRBV10-2
length: 11

CDR3: ASSRPGTGVHEQY
J: TRBJ2-7
size: -
V: TRBV18
length: 13

CDR3: ASGFFPSGANVLT
J: TRBJ2-6
size: few
V: TRBV12-5
length: 13

CDR3: ASNDRERGYEQF
J: TRBJ2-1
size: -
V: TRBV2
length: 12

CDR3: SARGTALDQPQH
J: TRBJ1-5
size: -
V: TRBV20-1
length: 12

CDR3: SARSGGTGTDTQY
J: TRBJ2-3
size: many
V: TRBV20-1
length: 13